The sequence of this T cell receptor (beta chain) was determined in a study of CD8 T cells in Susac syndrome. Trimming cost V 4 bases and J 0 bases, with 4 bases left between them. CDR1 is DFQATT and CDR2 is SNEGSKA in the germline V gene (reference sequence). The CDR3 runs 11 residues. The RNA, roughly 0.5 to 1 ug, was put through reverse transcription using random hexamers. TCRdb reprocessed the immunoSEQ multiplex PCR reads with MiXCR, giving one entry per CDR3 protein. This sample has some 170,000 distinct CDR3 sequences, with roughly 94% found just once. The gene calls are TRBV20-1 and TRBJ2-7; D is uncertain. The sequencing input was CD4+ T cells from PBMCs. The TCR originated in a human donor with Susac syndrome. CDR3 sequence (DNA): TGCAGTGCTACCAGCTCCTACGAGCAGTACTTC. It is translated as CSATSSYEQYF.